This T cell receptor beta chain came from a study of OX40 agonist ivuxolimab in advanced cancers. On the study more broadly: Patients' therapy was ivuxolimab, an antibody that acts as an agonist of OX40 (CD134).

Germline assignment: CDR1 MNHNS and CDR2 SASEGT. J lost 0 bases, V lost 4 bases, and 11 bases had no gene match. The CDR3 has 17 amino acids. Only in-frame clones appear in the TCRdb table, and some are missing; sequencing was by immunoSEQ multiplex PCR. This table holds approximately 73,000 clones, roughly 90% found once. This chain connects TRBV6-1 to TRBJ1-1; 7 nucleotides agree with TRBD1. The sequence derives from an adult with an advanced solid tumor such as melanoma, head and neck, liver or kidney cancer. Specimen: CD4+ or CD8+ T cells sorted from blood, collected in a trial of the OX40 agonist ivuxolimab. DNA of the CDR3: TGTGCCAGCAGTGCCACAGGGGAATATACGGTGAACACTGAAGCTTTCTTT. Protein product: CASSATGEYTVNTEAFF.